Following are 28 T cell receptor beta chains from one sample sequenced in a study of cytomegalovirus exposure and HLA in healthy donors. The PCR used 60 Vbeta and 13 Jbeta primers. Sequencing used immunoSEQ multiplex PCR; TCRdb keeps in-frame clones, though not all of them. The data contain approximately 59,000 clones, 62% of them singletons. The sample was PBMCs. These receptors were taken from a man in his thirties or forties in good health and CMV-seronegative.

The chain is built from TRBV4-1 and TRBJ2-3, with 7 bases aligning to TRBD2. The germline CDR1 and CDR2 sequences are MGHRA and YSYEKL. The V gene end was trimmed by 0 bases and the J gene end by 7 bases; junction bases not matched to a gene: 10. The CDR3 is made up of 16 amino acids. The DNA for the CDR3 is TGCGCCAGCAGCCAAGACTTCGGACTAGGTGGGAATACGCAGTATTTT. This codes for CASSQDFGLGGNTQYF.

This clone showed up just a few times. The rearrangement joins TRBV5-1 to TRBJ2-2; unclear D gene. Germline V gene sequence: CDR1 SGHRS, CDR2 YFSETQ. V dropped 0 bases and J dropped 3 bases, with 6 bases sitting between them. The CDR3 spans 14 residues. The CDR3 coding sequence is TGCGCCAGCAGCTTGGGACACTACACCGGGGAGCTGTTTTTT. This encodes CASSLGHYTGELFF.

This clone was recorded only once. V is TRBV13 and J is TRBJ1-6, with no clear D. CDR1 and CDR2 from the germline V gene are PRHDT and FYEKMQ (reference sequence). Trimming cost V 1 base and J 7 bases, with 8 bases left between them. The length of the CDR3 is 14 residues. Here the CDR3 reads CASSLELFNSPLHF. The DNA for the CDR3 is TGTGCCAGCAGCTTAGAGCTTTTCAATTCACCCCTCCACTTT.

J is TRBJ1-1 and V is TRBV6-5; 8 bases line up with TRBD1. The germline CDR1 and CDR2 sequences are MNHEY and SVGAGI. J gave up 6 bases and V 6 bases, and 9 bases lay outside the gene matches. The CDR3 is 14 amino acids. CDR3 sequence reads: CASRHDRGGSEAFF. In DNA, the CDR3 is TGTGCCAGCAGACATGACAGGGGTGGATCTGAAGCTTTCTTT.

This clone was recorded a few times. CDR3 sequence: CASTGTGDEQYF. The CDR3 DNA sequence: TGTGCCTCGACCGGGACAGGGGATGAGCAGTACTTC. The V call is TRBV30, the J call TRBJ2-7; 10 bases are shared with TRBD1. Per the germline V gene, CDR1 is GTSNPN and CDR2 is SVGIG (reference sequence). V dropped 7 bases and J dropped 7; count of bases not matched to a gene: 7. CDR3 length: 12 residues.

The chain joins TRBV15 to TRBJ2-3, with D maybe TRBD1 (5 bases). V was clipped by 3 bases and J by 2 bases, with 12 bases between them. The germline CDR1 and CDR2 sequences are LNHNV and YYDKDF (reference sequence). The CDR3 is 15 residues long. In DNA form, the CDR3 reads TGTGCCACCAGCAGTTCCCAGGGTTCCACAGATACGCAGTATTTT. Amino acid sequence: CATSSSQGSTDTQYF.

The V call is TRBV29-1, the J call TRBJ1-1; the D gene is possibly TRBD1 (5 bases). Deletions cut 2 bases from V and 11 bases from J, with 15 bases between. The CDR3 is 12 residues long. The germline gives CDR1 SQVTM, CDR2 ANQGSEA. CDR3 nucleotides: TGCAGCGTTGAAATCGTGGCCAGGGTGGCTTTCTTT. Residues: CSVEIVARVAFF.

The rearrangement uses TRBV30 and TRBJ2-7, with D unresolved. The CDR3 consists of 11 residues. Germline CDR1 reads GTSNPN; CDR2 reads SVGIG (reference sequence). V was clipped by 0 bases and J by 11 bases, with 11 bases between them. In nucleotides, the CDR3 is TGTGCCTGGAGTGTAACAACCCGAAAGTACTTC. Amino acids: CAWSVTTRKYF.

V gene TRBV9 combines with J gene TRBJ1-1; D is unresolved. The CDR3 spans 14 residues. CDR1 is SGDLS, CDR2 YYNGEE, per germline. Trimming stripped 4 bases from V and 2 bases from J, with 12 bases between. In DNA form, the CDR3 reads TGTGCCAGCAGCATCGACGGGTTCAACACTGAAGCTTTCTTT. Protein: CASSIDGFNTEAFF.

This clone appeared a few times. Here the CDR3 DNA reads TGCGCCAGCAGCCCCGGGACGGGGGGCGGGTTCGGCTACACCTTC. Protein product: CASSPGTGGGFGYTF. The J gene is TRBJ1-2, the V gene TRBV5-1; TRBD1 might be the D (6 bases). The CDR3 consists of 15 residues. CDR1 and CDR2 (germline): SGHRS, YFSETQ. The V and J ends lost 4 bases and 8 bases respectively, with 21 bases between them.

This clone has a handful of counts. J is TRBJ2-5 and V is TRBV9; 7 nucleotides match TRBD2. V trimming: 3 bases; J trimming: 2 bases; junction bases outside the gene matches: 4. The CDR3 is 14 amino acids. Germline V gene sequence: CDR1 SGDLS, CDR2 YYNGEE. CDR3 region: CASSAMGGQETQYF. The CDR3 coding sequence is TGTGCCAGCAGCGCGATGGGGGGGCAAGAGACCCAGTACTTC.

CDR3 DNA: TGTGCCAGCAGCGCAGACAGTAATAATTCACCCCTCCACTTT. It specifies CASSADSNNSPLHF. This sequence joins TRBV9 and TRBJ1-6; TRBD1 might be the D (5 bases). Trimming removed 3 bases from V and 5 bases from J, with 9 bases in between. This CDR3 has 14 amino acids. The germline gives CDR1 SGDLS, CDR2 YYNGEE.

The chain's CDR3 is CATLTGGKGYTF. Written as DNA, the CDR3 is TGTGCCACCCTTACAGGGGGGAAAGGCTACACCTTC. The V gene is TRBV19, the J gene TRBJ1-2; 8 bases are shared with TRBD1. The CDR3 consists of 12 residues. V shed 10 bases and J 8 bases; nucleotides not matched to a gene: 9. CDR1 is LNHDA and CDR2 is SQIVND in the germline V gene (reference sequence).

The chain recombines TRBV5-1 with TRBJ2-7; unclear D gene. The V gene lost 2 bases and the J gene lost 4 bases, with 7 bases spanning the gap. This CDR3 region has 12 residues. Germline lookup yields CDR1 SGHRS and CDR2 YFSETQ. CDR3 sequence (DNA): TGCGCCAGCAGCTTATCCGGGTACGAGCAGTACTTC. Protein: CASSLSGYEQYF.

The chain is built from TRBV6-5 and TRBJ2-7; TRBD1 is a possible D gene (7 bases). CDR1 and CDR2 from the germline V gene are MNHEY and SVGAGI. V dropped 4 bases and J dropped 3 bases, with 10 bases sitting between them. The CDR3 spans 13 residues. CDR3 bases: TGTGCCAGCAGTTTGCAGGGGGGCTACGAGCAGTACTTC. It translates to CASSLQGGYEQYF.

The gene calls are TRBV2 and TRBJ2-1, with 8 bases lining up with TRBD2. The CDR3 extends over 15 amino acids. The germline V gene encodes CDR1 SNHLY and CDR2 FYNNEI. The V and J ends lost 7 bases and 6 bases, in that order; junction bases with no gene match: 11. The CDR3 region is CASNNAGGRSNEQFF. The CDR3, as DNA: TGTGCCAGCAATAACGCGGGGGGCCGAAGCAATGAGCAGTTCTTC. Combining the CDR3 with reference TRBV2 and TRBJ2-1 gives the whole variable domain EPEVTQTPSHQVTQMGQEVILRCVPISNHLYFYWYRQILGQKVEFLVSFYNNEISEKSEIFDDQFSVERPDGSNFTLKIRSTKLEDSAMYFCASNNAGGRSNEQFFGPGTRLTVL.

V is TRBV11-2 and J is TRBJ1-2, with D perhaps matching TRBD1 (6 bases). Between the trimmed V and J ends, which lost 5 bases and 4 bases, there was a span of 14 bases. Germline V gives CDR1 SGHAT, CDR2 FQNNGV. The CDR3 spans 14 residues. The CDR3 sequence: CASSAVTGPYGYTF. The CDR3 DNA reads TGTGCCAGCAGCGCCGTAACAGGGCCCTATGGCTACACCTTC.

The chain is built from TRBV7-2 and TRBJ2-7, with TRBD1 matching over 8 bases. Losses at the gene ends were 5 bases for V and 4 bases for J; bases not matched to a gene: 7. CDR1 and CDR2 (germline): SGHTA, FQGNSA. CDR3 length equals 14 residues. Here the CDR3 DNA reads TGTGCCAGCAGCCCCCTCGGGACAGGATACGAGCAGTACTTC. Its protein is CASSPLGTGYEQYF.

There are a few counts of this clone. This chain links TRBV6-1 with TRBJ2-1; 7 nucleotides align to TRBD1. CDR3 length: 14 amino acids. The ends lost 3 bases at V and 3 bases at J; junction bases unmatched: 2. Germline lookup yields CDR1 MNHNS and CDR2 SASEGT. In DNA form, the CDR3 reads TGTGCCAGCAGTGACGCAGGGGGCTACAATGAGCAGTTCTTC. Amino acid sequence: CASSDAGGYNEQFF.

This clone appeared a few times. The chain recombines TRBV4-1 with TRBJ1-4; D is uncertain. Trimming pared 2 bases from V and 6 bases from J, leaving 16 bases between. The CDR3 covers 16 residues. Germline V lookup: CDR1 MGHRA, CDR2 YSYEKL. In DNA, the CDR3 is TGCGCCAGCAGCCAACAGGAGGTCGTAGAGTATGAAAAACTGTTTTTT. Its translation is CASSQQEVVEYEKLFF.

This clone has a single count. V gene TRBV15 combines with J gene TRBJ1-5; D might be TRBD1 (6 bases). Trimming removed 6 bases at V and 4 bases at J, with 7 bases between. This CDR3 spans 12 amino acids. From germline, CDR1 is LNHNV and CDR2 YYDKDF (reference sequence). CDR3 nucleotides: TGTGCCACCAGACAGGGAAATCAGCCCCAGCATTTT. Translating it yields CATRQGNQPQHF.

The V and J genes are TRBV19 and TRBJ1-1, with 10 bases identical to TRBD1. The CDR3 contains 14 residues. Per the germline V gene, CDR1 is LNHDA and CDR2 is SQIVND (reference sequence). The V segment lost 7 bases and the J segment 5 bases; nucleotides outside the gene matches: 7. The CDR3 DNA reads TGTGCCAGTACCCGGACAGGGGGGTATACTGAAGCTTTCTTT. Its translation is CASTRTGGYTEAFF.

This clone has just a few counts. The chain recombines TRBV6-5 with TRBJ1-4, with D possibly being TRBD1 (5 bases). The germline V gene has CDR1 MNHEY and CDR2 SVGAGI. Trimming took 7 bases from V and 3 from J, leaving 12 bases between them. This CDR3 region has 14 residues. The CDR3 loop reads CASKTGWANEKLFF. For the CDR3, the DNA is TGTGCCAGCAAAACAGGTTGGGCTAATGAAAAACTGTTTTTT.

This CDR3 is CASSLDGIAVGTDTQYF. CDR3 DNA: TGTGCCAGCAGCTTAGATGGAATAGCCGTGGGTACAGATACGCAGTATTTT. The chain carries TRBV11-2 and TRBJ2-3, with D unclear. The CDR3 extends over 17 amino acids. Per germline, CDR1 SGHAT and CDR2 FQNNGV. V was cut by 0 bases and J by 3 bases, with 16 bases left in between.

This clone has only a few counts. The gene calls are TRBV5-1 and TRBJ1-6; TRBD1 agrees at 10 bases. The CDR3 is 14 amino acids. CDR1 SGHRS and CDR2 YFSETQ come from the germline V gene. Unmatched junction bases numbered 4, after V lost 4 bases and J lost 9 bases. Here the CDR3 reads CASSETGGGSPLHF. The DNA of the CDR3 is TGCGCCAGCAGCGAGACAGGGGGCGGTTCACCCCTCCACTTT.

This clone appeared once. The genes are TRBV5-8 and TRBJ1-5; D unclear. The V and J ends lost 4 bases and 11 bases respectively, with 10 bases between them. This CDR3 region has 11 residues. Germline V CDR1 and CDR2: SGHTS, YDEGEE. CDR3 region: CASSLSTAQHF. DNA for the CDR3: TGTGCCAGCAGCCTCTCTACTGCCCAGCATTTT.

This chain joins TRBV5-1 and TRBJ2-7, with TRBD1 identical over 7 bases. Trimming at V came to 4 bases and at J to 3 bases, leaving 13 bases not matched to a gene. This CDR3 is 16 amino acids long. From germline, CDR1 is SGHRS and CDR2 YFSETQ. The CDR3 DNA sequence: TGCGCCAGCAGCCTCTCGTGGGACAGAGGACACTACGAGCAGTACTTC. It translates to CASSLSWDRGHYEQYF.

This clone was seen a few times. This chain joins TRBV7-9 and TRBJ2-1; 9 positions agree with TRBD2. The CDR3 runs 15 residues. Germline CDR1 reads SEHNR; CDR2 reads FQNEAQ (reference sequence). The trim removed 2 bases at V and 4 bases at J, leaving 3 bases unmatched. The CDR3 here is CASSLKRGVYNEQFF. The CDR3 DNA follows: TGTGCCAGCAGCTTAAAGCGGGGGGTATACAATGAGCAGTTCTTC. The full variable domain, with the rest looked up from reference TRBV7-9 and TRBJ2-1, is DTGVSQNPRHKITKRGQNVTFRCDPISEHNRLYWYRQTLGQGPEFLTYFQNEAQLEKSRLLSDRFSAERPKGSFSTLEIQRTEQGDSAMYLCASSLKRGVYNEQFFGPGTRLTVL.